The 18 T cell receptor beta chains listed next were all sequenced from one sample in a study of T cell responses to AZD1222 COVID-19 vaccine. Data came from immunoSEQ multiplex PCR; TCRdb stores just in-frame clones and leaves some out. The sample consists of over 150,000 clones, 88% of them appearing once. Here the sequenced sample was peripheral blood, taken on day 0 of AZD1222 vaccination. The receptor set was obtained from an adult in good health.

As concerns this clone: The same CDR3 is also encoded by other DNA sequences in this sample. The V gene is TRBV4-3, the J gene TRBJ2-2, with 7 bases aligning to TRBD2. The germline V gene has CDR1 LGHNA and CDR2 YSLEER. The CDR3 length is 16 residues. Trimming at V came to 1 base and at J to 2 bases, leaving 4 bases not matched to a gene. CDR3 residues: CASSQGRLANTGELFF. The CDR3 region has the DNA TGCGCCAGCAGCCAAGGGAGACTAGCAAACACCGGGGAGCTGTTTTTT.

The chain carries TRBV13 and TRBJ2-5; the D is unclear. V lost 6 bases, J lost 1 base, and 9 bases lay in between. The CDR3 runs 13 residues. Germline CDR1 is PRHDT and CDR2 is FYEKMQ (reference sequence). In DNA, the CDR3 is TGTGCCAGCAGTTCGTCAGTCCAAGAGACCCAGTACTTC. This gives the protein CASSSSVQETQYF.

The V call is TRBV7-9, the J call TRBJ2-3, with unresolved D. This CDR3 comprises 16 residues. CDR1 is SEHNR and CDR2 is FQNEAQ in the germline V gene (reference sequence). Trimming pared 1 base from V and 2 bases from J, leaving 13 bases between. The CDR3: CASSLVLWTPTDTQYF. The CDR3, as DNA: TGTGCCAGCAGCTTAGTACTCTGGACCCCCACAGATACGCAGTATTTT. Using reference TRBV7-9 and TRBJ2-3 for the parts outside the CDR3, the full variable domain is DTGVSQNPRHKITKRGQNVTFRCDPISEHNRLYWYRQTLGQGPEFLTYFQNEAQLEKSRLLSDRFSAERPKGSFSTLEIQRTEQGDSAMYLCASSLVLWTPTDTQYFGPGTRLTVL.

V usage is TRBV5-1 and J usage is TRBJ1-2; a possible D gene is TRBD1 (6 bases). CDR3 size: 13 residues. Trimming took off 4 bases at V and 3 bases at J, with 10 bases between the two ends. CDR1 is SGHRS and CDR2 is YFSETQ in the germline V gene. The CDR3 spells CASSATGDYGYTF. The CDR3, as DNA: TGCGCCAGCAGCGCGACAGGAGACTATGGCTACACCTTC.

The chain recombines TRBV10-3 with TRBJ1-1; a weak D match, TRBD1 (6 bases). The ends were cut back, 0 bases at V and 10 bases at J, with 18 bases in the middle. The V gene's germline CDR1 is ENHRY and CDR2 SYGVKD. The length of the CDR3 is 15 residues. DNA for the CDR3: TGTGCCATCAGTGAGTCAGCCGGGGGGCAGGGATCAGCTTTCTTT. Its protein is CAISESAGGQGSAFF.

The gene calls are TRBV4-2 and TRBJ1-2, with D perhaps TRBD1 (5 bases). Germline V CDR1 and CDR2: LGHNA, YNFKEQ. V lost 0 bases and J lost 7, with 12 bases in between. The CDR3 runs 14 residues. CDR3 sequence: CASSQEVGERGYTF. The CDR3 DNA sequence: TGTGCCAGCAGCCAAGAGGTAGGGGAGCGTGGCTACACCTTC.

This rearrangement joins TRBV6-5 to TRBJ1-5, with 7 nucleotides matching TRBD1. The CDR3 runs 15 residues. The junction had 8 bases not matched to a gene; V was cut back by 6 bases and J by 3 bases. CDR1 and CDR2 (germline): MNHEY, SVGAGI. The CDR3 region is CASSNGQALNQPQHF. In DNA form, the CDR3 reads TGTGCCAGCAGCAATGGACAGGCGCTCAATCAGCCCCAGCATTTT.

The CDR3 loop reads CASSWTTSTDTQYF. CDR3 bases: TGCGCCAGCAGCTGGACAACTAGCACAGATACGCAGTATTTT. The V and J genes are TRBV5-1 and TRBJ2-3; tentatively, D is TRBD1 (5 bases). The V end was cut by 3 bases, the J end by 0 bases, with 8 bases between. Germline V gene data show CDR1 as SGHRS and CDR2 as YFSETQ. The CDR3 consists of 14 residues. The full variable domain, completed using reference TRBV5-1 and TRBJ2-3, is KAGVTQTPRYLIKTRGQQVTLSCSPISGHRSVSWYQQTPGQGLQFLFEYFSETQRNKGNFPGRFSGRQFSNSRSEMNVSTLELGDSALYLCASSWTTSTDTQYFGPGTRLTVL.

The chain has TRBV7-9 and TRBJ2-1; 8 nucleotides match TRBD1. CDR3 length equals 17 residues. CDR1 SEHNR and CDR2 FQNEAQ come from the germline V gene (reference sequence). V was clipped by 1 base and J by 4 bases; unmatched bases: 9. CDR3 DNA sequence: TGTGCCAGCAGCTTAGGGGGAGACAGGGGACGGTACAATGAGCAGTTCTTC. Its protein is CASSLGGDRGRYNEQFF.

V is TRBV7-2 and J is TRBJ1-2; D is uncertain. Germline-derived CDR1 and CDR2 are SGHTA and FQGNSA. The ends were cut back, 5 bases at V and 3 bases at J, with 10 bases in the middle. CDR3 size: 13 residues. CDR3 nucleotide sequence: TGTGCCAGCAGCCCAACACGGGACTATGGCTACACCTTC. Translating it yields CASSPTRDYGYTF.

CDR3 coding DNA: TGCGCCAGCAGTAGTAGCGGGAGGAGCTCTGGGGCCAACGTCCTGACTTTC. This codes for CASSSSGRSSGANVLTF. The chain couples TRBV4-1 to TRBJ2-6; 10 bases are a match to TRBD2. Germline values: CDR1 MGHRA, CDR2 YSYEKL. After removal of 6 bases from V and 0 bases from J, the junction contained 5 bases not matched to a gene. CDR3 length: 17 residues.

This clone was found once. DNA of the CDR3: TGTGCCAGCAGTAGGGACAGCGGGGGGACCGGGGAGCTGTTTTTT. This codes for CASSRDSGGTGELFF. The chain joins TRBV6-5 to TRBJ2-2, with 9 bases aligning to TRBD2. With V trimmed by 5 bases and J by 5 bases, 6 bases remained unmatched. The germline CDR1 and CDR2 sequences are MNHEY and SVGAGI. The CDR3 length is 15 residues.

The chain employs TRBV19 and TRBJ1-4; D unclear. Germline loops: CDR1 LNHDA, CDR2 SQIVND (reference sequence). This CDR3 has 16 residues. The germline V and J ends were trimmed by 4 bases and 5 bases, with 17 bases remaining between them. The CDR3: CASSKKLKGRNEKLFF. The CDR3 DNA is TGTGCCAGTAGTAAAAAACTTAAAGGGAGGAATGAAAAACTGTTTTTT.

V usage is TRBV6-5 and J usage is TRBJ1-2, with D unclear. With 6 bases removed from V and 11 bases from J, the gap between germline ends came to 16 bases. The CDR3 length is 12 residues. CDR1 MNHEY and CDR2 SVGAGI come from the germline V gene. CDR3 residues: CASSGGEDGYTF. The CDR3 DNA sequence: TGTGCCAGCAGCGGCGGGGAAGACGGATACACCTTC.

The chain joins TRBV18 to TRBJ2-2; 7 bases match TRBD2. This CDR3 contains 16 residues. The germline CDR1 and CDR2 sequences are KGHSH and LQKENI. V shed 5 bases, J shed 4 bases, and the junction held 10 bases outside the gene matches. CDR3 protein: CASSTTGGARTGELFF. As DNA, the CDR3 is TGTGCCAGCTCAACAACGGGGGGAGCCCGCACCGGGGAGCTGTTTTTT.

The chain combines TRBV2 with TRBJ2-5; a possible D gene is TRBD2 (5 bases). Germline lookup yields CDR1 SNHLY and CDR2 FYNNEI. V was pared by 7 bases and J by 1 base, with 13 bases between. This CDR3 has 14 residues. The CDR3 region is CASTIRRAQETQYF. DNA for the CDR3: TGTGCCAGCACCATCCGGCGGGCCCAAGAGACCCAGTACTTC.

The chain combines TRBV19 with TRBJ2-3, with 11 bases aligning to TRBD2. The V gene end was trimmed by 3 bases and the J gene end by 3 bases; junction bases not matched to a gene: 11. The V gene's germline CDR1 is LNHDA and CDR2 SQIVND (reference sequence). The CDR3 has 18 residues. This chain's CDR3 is CASSIRLAGRQGTDTQYF. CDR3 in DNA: TGTGCCAGTAGTATTCGACTAGCGGGGAGGCAAGGAACAGATACGCAGTATTTT.

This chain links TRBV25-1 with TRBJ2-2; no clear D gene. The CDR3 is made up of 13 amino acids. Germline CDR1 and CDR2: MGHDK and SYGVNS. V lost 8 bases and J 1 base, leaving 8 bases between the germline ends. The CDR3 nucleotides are TGTGCCAGCGGGGATCTGAACACCGGGGAGCTGTTTTTT. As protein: CASGDLNTGELFF.